This TCR beta chain was observed in a study of shared clonotypes between healthy human individuals. Sequencing was performed with immunoSEQ multiplex PCR; in TCRdb, only in-frame clones are kept and a portion is missing. The data hold about 2 million clones, with about 95% observed a single time. Naive CD8 cells were CD45RO-negative, positively selected for CCR7, excluding terminally differentiated effector memory CD45RA+ cells. Participating donors were healthy, HIV-negative adults free of recent acute infections or vaccinations. Germline-derived CDR1 and CDR2 are MGHRA and YSYEKL. The CDR3 extends over 13 amino acids. The ends were cut back, 6 bases at V and 5 bases at J, with 10 bases in the middle.

This TCR derives from a man between 18 and 35 years old in good health. The V call is TRBV4-1, the J call TRBJ1-4; D not resolved. Sequencing input: naive CD8+ T cells sorted from blood. This CDR3 is CASSGVRNEKLFF. In nucleotides, the CDR3 is TGCGCCAGCAGTGGGGTAAGAAATGAAAAACTGTTTTTT.